This T cell receptor beta chain is from a study of shared clonotypes between healthy human individuals. Study-wide background: Participating donors consisted of a couple of women and three men aged 18 to 49.

Nashville, Tennessee was home to all donors, who were Caucasian adults. CDR3 size: 19 residues. On sorted subsets, replicate PCRs used 200 to 250 ng DNA, or tens of thousands of T cell genomes. TCRdb's copy holds only in-frame clones and misses some; the assay was immunoSEQ multiplex PCR. The repertoire holds approximately 980,000 clones, with approximately 80% as singletons. The origin of this receptor is a man between 18 and 29 years old in good health. V gene TRBV21-1 combines with J gene TRBJ1-2; the DNA was not compared with TRBD1, the D call given in the table. TRBV21-1 is a documented pseudogene. Sequenced sample: memory CD4+ T cells sorted from blood. Stated subset: CD45RA-negative fraction. The chain's CDR3 is CASSKGFLQGNSLNYGYTF. CDR3 DNA: TGTGCCAGCAGCAAAGGTTTCCTACAGGGTAACTCCCTCAACTATGGCTACACCTTC.